The sequence of this T cell receptor beta chain was determined in a study of blood T cells in healthy people across ages. Germline V gene lookup returns CDR1 SGHAT and CDR2 FQNNGV. This CDR3 is built from 14 residues. Losses at the gene ends were 8 bases for V and 6 bases for J; bases not matched to a gene: 11. This clonotype was observed once. A second about 6 to 11 cycle PCR used barcoded and J-beta primers. From the 5' RACE reads, TCRdb called clonotypes with MiXCR, one entry per CDR3 protein. Of hundreds of thousands of distinct CDR3 sequences listed, around 50% are singletons. The genes are TRBV11-2 and TRBJ2-7; the match to TRBD1 covers 9 bases. The clonotype originates from a man aged 35 to 55 in good health. Sequenced sample: blood. CDR3 in amino acids: CASVPGTGFGEQYF. CDR3 DNA: TGTGCCAGCGTTCCCGGGACAGGGTTCGGCGAGCAGTACTTC.